The 18 T cell receptor beta chains presented below share a single source sample, sequenced in a study of CD4 T cells in relation to SARS-CoV-2 and coronaviruses. Unexposed donor CD4+ T cells date from about 2011-2019, before the COVID-19 pandemic. TCRdb keeps only in-frame clones here, not all; method: immunoSEQ multiplex PCR. The sample carries tens of thousands of clones, 80% to 95% recorded once. The sequenced sample was naive CD4+ T cells from PBMCs. Subset reported: naive CD4+ T cells isolated by negative enrichment. These receptors were taken from a human donor in good health.

V and J are TRBV20-1 and TRBJ2-7; no firm D call. The CDR3 contains 10 residues. Germline-derived CDR1 and CDR2 are DFQATT and SNEGSKA (reference sequence). The germline V and J ends were trimmed by 5 bases and 3 bases, with 5 bases remaining between them. In DNA form, the CDR3 reads TGCAGTGCTCATAACTACGAGCAGTACTTC. This sequence encodes CSAHNYEQYF.

The CDR3 here is CATSRDRPNYGYTF. The CDR3 DNA sequence: TGTGCCACCAGCAGAGACAGACCTAACTATGGCTACACCTTC. The J gene is TRBJ1-2, the V gene TRBV15, with D unclear. Trimming took off 0 bases at V and 0 bases at J, with 5 bases between the two ends. The CDR3 loop spans 14 amino acids. Germline loops: CDR1 LNHNV, CDR2 YYDKDF (reference sequence).

This rearrangement joins TRBV28 to TRBJ1-1; 8 nucleotides match TRBD1. V shed 8 bases and J 3 bases; nucleotides not matched to a gene: 14. The germline V gene has CDR1 MDHEN and CDR2 SYDVKM. The CDR3 runs to 16 residues. CDR3 in DNA: TGTGCCAGCCCACCTAAGCAGGGGGCGCGGGACACTGAAGCTTTCTTT. This codes for CASPPKQGARDTEAFF. Full variable domain (rest looked up from reference TRBV28 and TRBJ1-1): DVKVTQSSRYLVKRTGEKVFLECVQDMDHENMFWYRQDPGLGLRLIYFSYDVKMKEKGDIPEGYSVSREKKERFSLILESASTNQTSMYLCASPPKQGARDTEAFFGQGTRLTVV.

This chain connects TRBV27 to TRBJ2-2; possibly TRBD2 for D (5 bases). This CDR3 is 15 amino acids long. CDR1 and CDR2 (germline): MNHEY, SMNVEV (reference sequence). V dropped 3 bases and J dropped 1 base, with 9 bases sitting between them. The CDR3 nucleotides are TGTGCCAGCAGTTTGTGGGGAGAGAACACCGGGGAGCTGTTTTTT. Translated: CASSLWGENTGELFF.

The gene calls are TRBV7-2 and TRBJ2-1; no clear D gene. Germline lookup yields CDR1 SGHTA and CDR2 FQGNSA. The CDR3 sequence is 12 residues long. The V gene lost 2 bases and the J gene lost 9 bases, with 8 bases spanning the gap. The CDR3 is CASSLLVVEQFF. Written as DNA, the CDR3 is TGTGCCAGCAGCTTACTAGTGGTTGAGCAGTTCTTC.

The CDR3 DNA reads TGTGCCAGCAGCTTGGGACCGGGGGCCGGCTATGGCTACACCTTC. It is translated as CASSLGPGAGYGYTF. The chain carries TRBV5-6 and TRBJ1-2, with D maybe TRBD1 (6 bases). V lost 0 bases and J lost 4, with 13 bases in between. The CDR3 runs to 15 residues. The V gene's germline CDR1 is SGHDT and CDR2 YYEEEE.

The rearrangement links TRBV5-1 to TRBJ2-1; D tentatively fits TRBD1 or TRBD2 (6 bases each). Trimming stripped 4 bases from V and 8 bases from J, with 22 bases between. The germline gives CDR1 SGHRS, CDR2 YFSETQ. CDR3 length: 16 residues. CDR3: CASSAQDGFRGHEQFF. DNA for the CDR3: TGCGCCAGCAGCGCGCAAGACGGCTTTCGGGGGCATGAGCAGTTCTTC.

V usage is TRBV20-1 and J usage is TRBJ2-7, with D tentatively TRBD1 or TRBD2 (5 bases each). Germline V gene sequence: CDR1 DFQATT, CDR2 SNEGSKA (reference sequence). This CDR3 comprises 12 residues. The V and J ends lost 3 bases and 3 bases respectively, with 9 bases between them. This CDR3 is CSASGTFYEQYF. The CDR3 DNA follows: TGCAGTGCTAGTGGGACCTTCTACGAGCAGTACTTC.

In its sample, this clone was seen once. V and J are TRBV7-2 and TRBJ1-5; D is unclear. Germline V gene sequence: CDR1 SGHTA, CDR2 FQGNSA. The CDR3 runs 14 residues. V was clipped by 3 bases and J by 6 bases, with 12 bases between them. The CDR3 loop is CASSFPGSGQPQHF. The DNA of the CDR3 is TGTGCCAGCAGCTTCCCAGGCTCGGGTCAGCCCCAGCATTTT.

The rearrangement joins TRBV7-9 to TRBJ2-7; 10 positions agree with TRBD2. V dropped 2 bases and J dropped 3; count of bases not matched to a gene: 7. Germline CDR1 SEHNR, CDR2 FQNEAQ (reference sequence). The CDR3 has 16 amino acids. The CDR3 DNA follows: TGTGCCAGCAGCTTATCGGGACTAGCGACAAACTACGAGCAGTACTTC. Encoded protein: CASSLSGLATNYEQYF.

The chain links TRBV27 to TRBJ2-1; 11 bases are a match to TRBD1. The CDR3 contains 16 residues. Per germline, CDR1 MNHEY and CDR2 SMNVEV (reference sequence). V trimming: 1 base; J trimming: 7 bases; junction bases outside the gene matches: 6. For the CDR3, the DNA is TGTGCCAGCAGTTTATTGGACAGGGGGCGTCGAAATGAGCAGTTCTTC. Translated: CASSLLDRGRRNEQFF.

The gene calls are TRBV7-9 and TRBJ1-1; 7 positions agree with TRBD1. CDR1 and CDR2 (germline): SEHNR, FQNEAQ (reference sequence). The CDR3 loop spans 14 amino acids. V gave up 5 bases and J gave up 6 bases; unmatched junction bases: 9. DNA of the CDR3: TGTGCCAGCAGCCTGGTGACAGGGAATGCTGAAGCTTTCTTT. Protein: CASSLVTGNAEAFF.

The V gene is TRBV5-4, the J gene TRBJ1-2, with a possible D match to TRBD1 (5 bases). This CDR3 has 14 residues. Germline lookup yields CDR1 SGHNT and CDR2 YYREEE (reference sequence). Trimming pared 0 bases from V and 5 bases from J, leaving 11 bases between. The CDR3 DNA reads as TGTGCCAGCAGCTTGGAGGAACGGGGGTATGGCTACACCTTC. Protein: CASSLEERGYGYTF.

This chain uses TRBV28 with TRBJ1-6; D ambiguous. Looked up from germline, CDR1 is MDHEN and CDR2 is SYDVKM. With 8 bases removed from V and 8 bases from J, the gap between germline ends came to 10 bases. CDR3 length: 12 amino acids. The CDR3 loop reads CASRAVDSPLHF. The CDR3 DNA reads as TGTGCCAGCCGGGCAGTAGATTCACCCCTCCACTTT.

The chain joins TRBV19 to TRBJ2-6; D not resolved. CDR3 length equals 15 residues. Germline CDR1 reads LNHDA; CDR2 reads SQIVND (reference sequence). Trimming removed 1 base at V and 1 base at J, with 5 bases between. The CDR3 DNA is TGTGCCAGTAGTATAGGGTTTTCTGGGGCCAACGTCCTGACTTTC. It encodes CASSIGFSGANVLTF.

This sequence joins TRBV18 and TRBJ2-7; 12 nucleotides line up with TRBD2. This CDR3 is built from 18 residues. Trimming cost V 0 bases and J 2 bases; bases outside gene matches: 8. Germline V lookup: CDR1 KGHSH, CDR2 LQKENI. The CDR3 spells CASSPPTSGSVPAYEQYF. The CDR3 DNA sequence: TGTGCCAGCTCACCACCGACTAGCGGGAGTGTTCCCGCCTACGAGCAGTACTTC. The whole variable domain, filled in from reference TRBV18 and TRBJ2-7, reads NAGVMQNPRHLVRRRGQEARLRCSPMKGHSHVYWYRQLPEEGLKFMVYLQKENIIDESGMPKERFSAEFPKEGPSILRIQQVVRGDSAAYFCASSPPTSGSVPAYEQYFGPGTRLTVT.

This clone has more than one count but fewer than ten. The chain is built from TRBV7-9 and TRBJ2-2, with D unclear. The CDR3 has 14 residues. Germline CDR1 reads SEHNR; CDR2 reads FQNEAQ (reference sequence). Deletions cut 3 bases from V and 0 bases from J, with 5 bases between. The CDR3 spells CASSFFANTGELFF. In DNA, the CDR3 is TGTGCCAGCAGCTTCTTCGCGAACACCGGGGAGCTGTTTTTT.

The V and J genes are TRBV18 and TRBJ1-6; no definite D call. The V end lost 8 bases, the J end lost 4 bases, and 15 bases lay between the germline ends. The CDR3 has 15 amino acids. Germline V CDR1 and CDR2: KGHSH, LQKENI. Here the CDR3 DNA reads TGTGCCAGCCGATCAAGGAGTCCTTATAATTCACCCCTCCACTTT. Protein product: CASRSRSPYNSPLHF.